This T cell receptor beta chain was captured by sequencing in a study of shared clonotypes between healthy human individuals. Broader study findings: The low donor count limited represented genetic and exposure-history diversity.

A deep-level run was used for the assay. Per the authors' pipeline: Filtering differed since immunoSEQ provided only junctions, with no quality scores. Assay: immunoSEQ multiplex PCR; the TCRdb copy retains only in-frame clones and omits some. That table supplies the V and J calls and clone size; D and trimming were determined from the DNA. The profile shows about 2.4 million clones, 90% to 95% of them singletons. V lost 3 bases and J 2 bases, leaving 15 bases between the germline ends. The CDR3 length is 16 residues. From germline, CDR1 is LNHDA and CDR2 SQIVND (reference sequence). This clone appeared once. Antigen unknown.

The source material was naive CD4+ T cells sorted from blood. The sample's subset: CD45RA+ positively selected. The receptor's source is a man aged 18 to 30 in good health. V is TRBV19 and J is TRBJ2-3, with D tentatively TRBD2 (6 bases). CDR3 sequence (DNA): TGTGCCAGTAGTATCGGGAGCGGGCTTATCACAGATACGCAGTATTTT. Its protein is CASSIGSGLITDTQYF.